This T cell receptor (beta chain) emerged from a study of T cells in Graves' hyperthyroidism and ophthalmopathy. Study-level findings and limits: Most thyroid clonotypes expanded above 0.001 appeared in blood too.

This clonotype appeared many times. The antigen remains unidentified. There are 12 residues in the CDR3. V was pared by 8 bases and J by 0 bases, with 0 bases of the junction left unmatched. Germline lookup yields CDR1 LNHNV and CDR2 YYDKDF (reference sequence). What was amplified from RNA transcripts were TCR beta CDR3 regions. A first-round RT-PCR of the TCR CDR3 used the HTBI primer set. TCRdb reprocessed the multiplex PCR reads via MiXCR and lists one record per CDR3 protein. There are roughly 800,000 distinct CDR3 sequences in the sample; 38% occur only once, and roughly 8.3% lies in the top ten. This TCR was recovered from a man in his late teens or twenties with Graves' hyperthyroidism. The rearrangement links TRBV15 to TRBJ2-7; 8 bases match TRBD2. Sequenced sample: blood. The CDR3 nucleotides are TGTGCCACCGGGACTAGCTCCTACGAGCAGTACTTC. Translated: CATGTSSYEQYF. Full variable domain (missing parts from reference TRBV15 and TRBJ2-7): DAMVIQNPRYQVTQFGKPVTLSCSQTLNHNVMYWYQQKSSQAPKLLFHYYDKDFNNEADTPDNFQSRRPNTSFCFLDIRSPGLGDTAMYLCATGTSSYEQYFGPGTRLTVT.